A single TCR beta chain is shown here with its context. Trimming took off 2 bases at V and 1 base at J, with 12 bases between the two ends. Germline V gene data show CDR1 as SEHNR and CDR2 as FQNEAQ (reference sequence). The CDR3 has 15 residues. This specimen belongs to a study of blood T cell repertoires in COVID-19. Turning to the study itself: Collection of acute and convalescent COVID-19 samples took place in the United States, Italy and Spain. Nucleic acid was either cDNA or gDNA, and it came from T cells, B-cell-depleted T cells, or PBMCs.

As originally analysed: For nucleated cells, counts were estimated from reference gene primer amplification. Sequencing was performed with immunoSEQ multiplex PCR; in TCRdb, only in-frame clones are kept and a portion is missing. V and J calls and clone size are as listed in that table; D and trimming were resolved from the DNA. The sample has approximately 46,000 clones, over 65% seen once. The rearrangement uses TRBV7-9 and TRBJ2-7, with D possibly TRBD2 on 6 matching bases. The specimen was peripheral blood. The TCR was taken from an elderly man with acute or convalescent COVID-19. The CDR3 DNA is TGTGCCAGCAGCTTATCCGGCGGGATATCCTACGAGCAGTACTTC. Translated, it gives CASSLSGGISYEQYF.